This T cell receptor (beta chain) came from a study of shared T cell receptors in the human thymus. TCRdb's copy holds only in-frame clones and misses some; the assay was immunoSEQ multiplex PCR. The data contain 600,000 or so clones, roughly 86% of them seen just once; the ten biggest clones take up 0.009% to 0.0095%. Germline lookup yields CDR1 SEHNR and CDR2 FQNEAQ (reference sequence). The CDR3 spans 16 residues. V lost 5 bases, J lost 0 bases, and 6 bases stayed unmatched. The data were also submitted as part of a second study, on human thymus T cells. This second report adds: Donor material was obtained from healthy Finnish infants undergoing corrective surgery for congenital heart defects. Corrective heart surgery yielded the resections from which the thymus tissue came. There were highly overlapping thymic repertoires among unrelated individuals, as related research reported.

Sample: thymocytes. The sequence was obtained from a boy younger than two with a congenital heart defect. The chain is built from TRBV7-9 and TRBJ1-4, with TRBD1 matching 7 bases. The CDR3 is CASSPVDRATNEKLFF. In DNA form, the CDR3 reads TGTGCCAGCAGCCCAGTCGACAGGGCAACTAATGAAAAACTGTTTTTT.